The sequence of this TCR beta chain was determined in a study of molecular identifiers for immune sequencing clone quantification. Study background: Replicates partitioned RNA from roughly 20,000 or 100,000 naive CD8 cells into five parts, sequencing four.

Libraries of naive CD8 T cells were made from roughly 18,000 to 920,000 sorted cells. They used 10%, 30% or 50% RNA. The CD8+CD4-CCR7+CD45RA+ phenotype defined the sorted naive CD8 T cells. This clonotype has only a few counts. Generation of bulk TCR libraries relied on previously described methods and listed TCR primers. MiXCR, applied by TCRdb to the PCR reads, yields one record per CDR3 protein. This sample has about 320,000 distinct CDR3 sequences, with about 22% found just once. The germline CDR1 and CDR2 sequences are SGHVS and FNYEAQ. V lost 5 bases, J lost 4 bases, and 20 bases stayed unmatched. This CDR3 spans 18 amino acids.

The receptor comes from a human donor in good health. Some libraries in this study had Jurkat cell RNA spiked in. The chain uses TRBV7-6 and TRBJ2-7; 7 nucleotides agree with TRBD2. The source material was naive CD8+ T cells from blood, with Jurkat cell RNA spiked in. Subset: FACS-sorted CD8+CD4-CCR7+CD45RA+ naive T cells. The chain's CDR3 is CASSPTLPGRAGEYEQYF. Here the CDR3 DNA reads TGTGCCAGCAGCCCCACACTCCCGGGCAGGGCGGGAGAGTACGAGCAGTACTTC.